This T cell receptor (beta chain) is drawn from a study of cytomegalovirus exposure and HLA in healthy donors. Background on the study: The same platform was used for the 90 to 150 validation repertoires and the roughly 680 first-cohort repertoires, a later analysis reported. Broader study findings: High specificity and sensitivity for cytomegalovirus status were reported for the classifier. The authors listed approximately 160 TCR beta chains as cytomegalovirus-associated. According to a subsequent analysis, TCR clusters from the first cohort were inclined to appear together in the 110 or so validation repertoires.

Trimming cost V 6 bases and J 0 bases; bases outside gene matches: 2. The CDR3 covers 13 residues. Germline CDR1 and CDR2: SQVTM and ANQGSEA. In its sample, this clone was seen a few times. The antigen is not known. Sequencing used immunoSEQ multiplex PCR; TCRdb keeps in-frame clones, though not all of them. The data contain 120,000 or so clones, around 86% of them singletons. Specimen: PBMCs. This receptor was obtained from a man aged 18-30 years in good health and CMV-seronegative. The chain combines TRBV29-1 with TRBJ1-5, with TRBD1 identical over 7 bases. The CDR3 protein is CSVGTVSNQPQHF. Written as DNA, the CDR3 is TGCAGCGTGGGGACAGTTAGCAATCAGCCCCAGCATTTT.